The next 20 T cell receptor beta chains were all read from a single sample in a study of response to subunit inactivated influenza vaccine. In TCRdb, the RT-PCR reads were re-called with MiXCR into one record per CDR3 protein. The sample shows hundreds of thousands of distinct CDR3 sequences, 10% to 15% of them seen only once. Sample: PBMCs from blood, taken more than 35 days after vaccination. The origin of the receptors is a man between 45 and 60 years old who received an inactivated influenza vaccine.

This clonotype was detected many times. The V gene is TRBV20-1, the J gene TRBJ2-7; TRBD1 agrees at 7 bases. J was trimmed by 2 bases and V by 6 bases; bases with no gene match: 13. Germline-derived CDR1 and CDR2 are DFQATT and SNEGSKA (reference sequence). This CDR3 contains 15 residues. CDR3 in amino acids: CSAKDRNPIPYEQYF. The CDR3 DNA follows: TGCAGTGCCAAGGACAGGAACCCTATCCCCTACGAGCAGTACTTC.

The rearrangement links TRBV10-3 to TRBJ1-4, with D perhaps TRBD1 (5 bases). The CDR3 totals 13 residues. The V gene's germline CDR1 is ENHRY and CDR2 SYGVKD. The germline V and J ends were trimmed by 10 bases and 6 bases, with 15 bases remaining between them. The CDR3 protein is CATRAGGDEKLFF. CDR3 nucleotide sequence: TGTGCCACGAGAGCTGGAGGGGATGAAAAACTGTTTTTT.

This clonotype came up many times. V and J are TRBV5-1 and TRBJ2-7; the match to TRBD2 covers 9 bases. The CDR3 totals 13 residues. Trimming cost V 7 bases and J 7 bases; bases outside gene matches: 9. Germline-derived CDR1 and CDR2 are SGHRS and YFSETQ. For the CDR3, the DNA is TGCGCCAGCCGGCAGCGGGAGGTGGGGGAGCAGTACTTC. Translating gives CASRQREVGEQYF.

This clonotype was recorded a few times. CDR3 coding DNA: TGCAGTGCTAGAGATCCAGGGGTCGGCTACACCTTC. Its protein is CSARDPGVGYTF. The rearrangement uses TRBV20-1 and TRBJ1-2; the D gene is possibly TRBD1 (6 bases). This CDR3 has 12 residues. The V end was cut by 0 bases, the J end by 8 bases, with 10 bases between. Germline V lookup: CDR1 DFQATT, CDR2 SNEGSKA (reference sequence).

This clonotype was found a few times. V is TRBV28 and J is TRBJ1-5; 8 nucleotides line up with TRBD1. The V gene's germline CDR1 is MDHEN and CDR2 SYDVKM. V trimming: 5 bases; J trimming: 3 bases; junction bases outside the gene matches: 9. This CDR3 spans 16 amino acids. CDR3 sequence: CASSRVWTGNNQPQHF. For the CDR3, the DNA is TGTGCCAGCAGTCGAGTATGGACAGGGAACAATCAGCCCCAGCATTTT.

As concerns this clonotype: The junction departs from the called germline gene at one end, perhaps through a read error. The chain joins TRBV5-1 to TRBJ2-1; D possibly matches TRBD1 or TRBD2 (6 bases each). The CDR3 runs to 13 residues. The germline V gene has CDR1 SGHRS and CDR2 YFSETQ. The CDR3: CASSPNEGGASVF. Here the CDR3 DNA reads TGCGCCAGCAGCCCCAATGAGGGGGGCGCCAGCGTCTTC.

The chain employs TRBV29-1 and TRBJ2-1, with TRBD2 as a possible D gene (5 bases). V lost 7 bases and J lost 0, with 13 bases in between. Per germline, CDR1 SQVTM and CDR2 ANQGSEA. This CDR3 region has 14 residues. The CDR3 spells CSGTRSGSYNEQFF. The CDR3 DNA is TGCAGCGGGACGCGGAGCGGCTCCTACAATGAGCAGTTCTTC.

The table lists this clonotype with a few counts. The chain couples TRBV4-2 to TRBJ2-1; D is unclear. Trimming cost V 3 bases and J 4 bases, with 10 bases left between them. CDR3 length equals 14 residues. Germline loops: CDR1 LGHNA, CDR2 YNFKEQ. The CDR3 here is CASSQTGEYNEQFF. The CDR3 DNA reads TGTGCCAGCAGCCAGACTGGAGAATACAATGAGCAGTTCTTC.

The rearrangement joins TRBV5-1 to TRBJ2-3, with TRBD1 identical over 7 bases. V dropped 0 bases and J dropped 4; count of bases not matched to a gene: 5. There are 15 residues in the CDR3. Germline loops: CDR1 SGHRS, CDR2 YFSETQ. The CDR3 region is CASSLGGQNPDTQYF. The DNA of the CDR3 is TGCGCCAGCAGCTTGGGGGGACAGAACCCAGATACGCAGTATTTT.

The chain has TRBV3-1 and TRBJ2-1; no clear D. Per the germline V gene, CDR1 is LGHDT and CDR2 is YNNKEL (reference sequence). This CDR3 is built from 13 residues. With 4 bases removed from V and 5 bases from J, the gap between germline ends came to 9 bases. CDR3 nucleotides: TGTGCCAGCAGCCTATTTTTAGACAATGAGCAGTTCTTC. Protein product: CASSLFLDNEQFF.

This clonotype showed up many times. The chain carries TRBV11-2 and TRBJ2-3, with TRBD2 matching over 7 bases. Germline V gene lookup returns CDR1 SGHAT and CDR2 FQNNGV. This CDR3 has 14 residues. J gave up 4 bases and V 3 bases, and 4 bases lay outside the gene matches. DNA for the CDR3: TGTGCCAGCAGCTTTTTCCGGGAGGCAGATACGCAGTATTTT. This translates into CASSFFREADTQYF.

Details on this clonotype: A read error may explain this, as a much larger clone is one base away. V gene TRBV24-1 combines with J gene TRBJ2-1; D call uncertain. The CDR3 is 15 residues long. The germline gives CDR1 KGHDR, CDR2 SFDVKD. CDR3: CAISDLRPNYNEQFF. CDR3 nucleotide sequence: TGTGCCATCAGTGATTTGCGGCCAAATTACAATGAGCAGTTCTTC.

This chain links TRBV3-1 with TRBJ2-7; the D gene is possibly TRBD2 (5 bases). This CDR3 spans 15 amino acids. The germline V gene has CDR1 LGHDT and CDR2 YNNKEL (reference sequence). Trimming removed 4 bases at V and 2 bases at J, with 15 bases between. CDR3 sequence reads: CASSPGSSSTYEQYF. In DNA, the CDR3 is TGTGCCAGCAGCCCGGGGTCTTCCTCTACCTACGAGCAGTACTTC.

V usage is TRBV7-2 and J usage is TRBJ1-2; TRBD1 might be the D (5 bases). Deletions cut 5 bases from V and 7 bases from J, with 14 bases between. The germline V gene has CDR1 SGHTA and CDR2 FQGNSA. The CDR3 spans 13 residues. In DNA form, the CDR3 reads TGTGCCAGCAGCGAACAGGATTTCAGTGGCTACACCTTC. It codes for CASSEQDFSGYTF. Combining the CDR3 with reference TRBV7-2 and TRBJ1-2 gives the whole variable domain GAGVSQSPSNKVTEKGKDVELRCDPISGHTALYWYRQSLGQGLEFLIYFQGNSAPDKSGLPSDRFSAERTGGSVSTLTIQRTQQEDSAVYLCASSEQDFSGYTFGSGTRLTVV.

The chain has TRBV3-1 and TRBJ2-6, with D possibly being TRBD2 (5 bases). Germline CDR1 reads LGHDT; CDR2 reads YNNKEL (reference sequence). This CDR3 comprises 19 residues. The V end lost 2 bases, the J end lost 0 bases, and 17 bases lay between the germline ends. The DNA for the CDR3 is TGTGCCAGCAGCCAATATGCGTATCCGGAGGCCTCTGGGGCCAACGTCCTGACTTTC. Its protein product is CASSQYAYPEASGANVLTF.

This clonotype was observed at least ten times. The rearrangement links TRBV7-9 to TRBJ1-2; 8 nucleotides line up with TRBD1. J lost 8 bases, V lost 5 bases, and 7 bases had no gene match. The CDR3 has 13 amino acids. Germline V gene lookup returns CDR1 SEHNR and CDR2 FQNEAQ (reference sequence). The CDR3 spells CASSLGQGFGYTF. The CDR3 bases are TGTGCCAGCAGCCTCGGACAGGGTTTCGGCTACACCTTC.

The chain carries TRBV5-1 and TRBJ2-3; 9 bases align to TRBD1. The trim removed 3 bases at V and 0 bases at J, leaving 2 bases unmatched. Germline V CDR1 and CDR2: SGHRS, YFSETQ. The CDR3 consists of 15 residues. The CDR3 DNA sequence: TGCGCCAGCAGCTGGACAGGGGATAGCACAGATACGCAGTATTTT. Amino acid sequence: CASSWTGDSTDTQYF.

This clonotype turned up a few times. The chain uses TRBV29-1 and TRBJ2-7; maybe TRBD1 (6 bases). V was clipped by 4 bases and J by 3 bases, with 10 bases between them. The CDR3 contains 12 residues. Germline lookup yields CDR1 SQVTM and CDR2 ANQGSEA. CDR3 amino acids: CSVGDTIYEQYF. The CDR3 coding sequence is TGCAGCGTTGGGGACACCATCTACGAGCAGTACTTC.

The chain couples TRBV5-1 to TRBJ2-1; TRBD2 might be the D (5 bases). The CDR3 is 13 residues long. Germline V gene sequence: CDR1 SGHRS, CDR2 YFSETQ. V dropped 4 bases and J dropped 5 bases, with 10 bases sitting between them. The CDR3 is CASSTTTNNEQFF. The CDR3 bases are TGCGCCAGCAGCACGACTACTAACAATGAGCAGTTCTTC. Full variable domain (remainder filled in from reference TRBV5-1 and TRBJ2-1): KAGVTQTPRYLIKTRGQQVTLSCSPISGHRSVSWYQQTPGQGLQFLFEYFSETQRNKGNFPGRFSGRQFSNSRSEMNVSTLELGDSALYLCASSTTTNNEQFFGPGTRLTVL.

The chain uses TRBV20-1 and TRBJ1-5; 7 bases map to TRBD1. CDR1 is DFQATT and CDR2 is SNEGSKA in the germline V gene (reference sequence). CDR3 length: 16 residues. V dropped 5 bases and J dropped 0; count of bases not matched to a gene: 10. The CDR3 DNA sequence: TGCAGTGCTGTAAGACAGGGCGTCTATAGCAATCAGCCCCAGCATTTT. It yields the protein CSAVRQGVYSNQPQHF.